This TCR beta chain was observed in a study of cytomegalovirus exposure and HLA in healthy donors. General study points: TCR beta chain V- and J-gene trimming was linked, in a later analysis, to a missense variant in DCLRE1C. For most TCR beta V segments, an earlier analysis put the productive rate at about 87% or about 30% of the time. The listing of 150 to 200 TCR beta chains classed them as cytomegalovirus-associated.

13 Jbeta primers and 60 Vbeta primers were used for the PCR. TCRdb's copy holds only in-frame clones and misses some; the assay was immunoSEQ multiplex PCR. There are about 160,000 clones in the sample; roughly four fifths occur only once, and 8% to 10% lies in the top ten. The germline V gene has CDR1 MNHNY and CDR2 SVGAGI (reference sequence). Trimming removed 2 bases at V and 4 bases at J, with 9 bases between. CDR3 size: 14 residues. About this clone itself: Its target is not known.

The sequence was obtained from a male donor in good health and CMV-seropositive. The sequenced sample consisted of PBMCs. The chain joins TRBV6-6 to TRBJ1-5; tentatively, D is TRBD1 (6 bases). The CDR3 region has the DNA TGTGCCAGCAGTTACCAGCAGGGGAATCAGCCCCAGCATTTT. This sequence encodes CASSYQQGNQPQHF.